The 8 T cell receptor beta chains below come from one sample, sequenced in a study of T cell repertoires in cytomegalovirus infection. TCRdb reanalysed the reads using MiXCR and keeps one entry per CDR3 protein. This table has fewer than 550,000 distinct CDR3 sequences, more than 15% appearing once. The sample consisted of CD8+ T cells from PBMCs. Every receptor here comes from a human donor in good health (CMV status not recorded). Some clones in this sample may be carry-over from other donors' samples.

This clonotype appeared many times. The J gene is TRBJ2-7, the V gene TRBV6-1; D remains ambiguous. Between the trimmed V and J ends, which lost 9 bases and 0 bases, there was a span of 15 bases. The V gene's germline CDR1 is MNHNS and CDR2 SASEGT. The CDR3 is 14 residues long. The CDR3 spells CASHEVGSSYEQYF. CDR3 DNA: TGTGCCAGTCACGAGGTCGGGTCCTCCTACGAGCAGTACTTC.

A few counts support this clonotype. This chain joins TRBV6-5 and TRBJ1-5; 7 nucleotides line up with TRBD1. This CDR3 has 15 residues. The V gene end was trimmed by 6 bases and the J gene end by 5 bases; junction bases not matched to a gene: 10. CDR1 and CDR2 from the germline V gene are MNHEY and SVGAGI. CDR3: CASRKRDSIYQPQHF. Here the CDR3 DNA reads TGTGCCAGCAGGAAAAGGGACAGCATTTATCAGCCCCAGCATTTT.

This clonotype showed up just a few times. The chain recombines TRBV30 with TRBJ1-1; D remains unclear. V was cut by 5 bases and J by 1 base, with 8 bases left in between. Looked up from germline, CDR1 is GTSNPN and CDR2 is SVGIG (reference sequence). This CDR3 spans 12 amino acids. The CDR3 reads CAWFPGNTEAFF. The CDR3 nucleotides are TGTGCCTGGTTCCCGGGGAACACTGAAGCTTTCTTT.

This clonotype was seen more than once but under ten times. V is TRBV5-4 and J is TRBJ1-1; a possible D gene is TRBD1 (5 bases). Germline CDR1 is SGHNT and CDR2 is YYREEE (reference sequence). V was pared by 7 bases and J by 2 bases, with 12 bases between. The CDR3 length is 13 residues. The CDR3 DNA follows: TGTGCCAGCTTCAGACAGTCAAACACTGAAGCTTTCTTT. Translating gives CASFRQSNTEAFF. Drawing the rest from reference TRBV5-4 and TRBJ1-1, the complete variable domain is ETGVTQSPTHLIKTRGQQVTLRCSSQSGHNTVSWYQQALGQGPQFIFQYYREEENGRGNFPPRFSGLQFPNYSSELNVNALELDDSALYLCASFRQSNTEAFFGQGTRLTVV.

This clonotype was seen many times. This rearrangement joins TRBV7-9 to TRBJ2-1; 8 bases are a match to TRBD2. The CDR3 has 15 amino acids. Germline V CDR1 and CDR2: SEHNR, FQNEAQ (reference sequence). Trimming took 1 base from V and 9 from J; bases not matched to a gene: 8. The CDR3 here is CASSLETSGWGEQFF. In DNA form, the CDR3 reads TGTGCCAGCAGCTTAGAAACTAGCGGCTGGGGTGAGCAGTTCTTC.

There are a few counts of this clonotype. This chain connects TRBV7-9 to TRBJ2-7; possible D gene TRBD1, 6 bases. CDR1 and CDR2 from the germline V gene are SEHNR and FQNEAQ (reference sequence). The CDR3 has 15 residues. Trimming stripped 4 bases from V and 4 bases from J, with 17 bases between. The CDR3 region has the DNA TGTGCCAGCAGCTCACAGGGTAGGGGCGGGTACGAGCAGTACTTC. This sequence encodes CASSSQGRGGYEQYF.

This clonotype was counted ten times or more. V is TRBV6-6 and J is TRBJ2-5, with a possible D match to TRBD2 (6 bases). V was cut by 6 bases and J by 5 bases, with 22 bases left in between. Germline V lookup: CDR1 MNHNY, CDR2 SVGAGI (reference sequence). The CDR3 has 16 amino acids. The CDR3 DNA reads as TGTGCCAGCAGGAACAGAACTAGCACCCCTGTGGAGACCCAGTACTTC. This encodes CASRNRTSTPVETQYF.

The table lists this clonotype with many counts. V usage is TRBV6-6 and J usage is TRBJ2-3; D remains unclear. V dropped 2 bases and J dropped 0 bases, with 6 bases sitting between them. The CDR3 is 14 amino acids. Germline CDR1 is MNHNY and CDR2 is SVGAGI (reference sequence). CDR3 region: CASSYGSSTDTQYF. The DNA for the CDR3 is TGTGCCAGCAGTTACGGTTCTAGCACAGATACGCAGTATTTT.